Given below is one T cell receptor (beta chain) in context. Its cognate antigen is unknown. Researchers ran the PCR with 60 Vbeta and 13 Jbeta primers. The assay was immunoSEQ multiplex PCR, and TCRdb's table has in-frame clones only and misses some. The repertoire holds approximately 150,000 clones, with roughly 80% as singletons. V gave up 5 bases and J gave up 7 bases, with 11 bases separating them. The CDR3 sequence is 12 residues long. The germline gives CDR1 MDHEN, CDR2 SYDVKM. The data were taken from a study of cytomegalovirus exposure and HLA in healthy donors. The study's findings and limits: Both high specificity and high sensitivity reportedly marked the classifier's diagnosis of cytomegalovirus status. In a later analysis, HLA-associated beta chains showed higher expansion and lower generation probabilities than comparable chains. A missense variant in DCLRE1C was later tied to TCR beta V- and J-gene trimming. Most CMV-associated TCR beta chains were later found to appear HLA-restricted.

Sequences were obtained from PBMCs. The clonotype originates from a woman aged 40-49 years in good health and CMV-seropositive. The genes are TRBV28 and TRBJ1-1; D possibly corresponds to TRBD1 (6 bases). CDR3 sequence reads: CASSRDIFEAFF. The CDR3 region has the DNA TGTGCCAGCAGTCGGGACATTTTTGAAGCTTTCTTT.